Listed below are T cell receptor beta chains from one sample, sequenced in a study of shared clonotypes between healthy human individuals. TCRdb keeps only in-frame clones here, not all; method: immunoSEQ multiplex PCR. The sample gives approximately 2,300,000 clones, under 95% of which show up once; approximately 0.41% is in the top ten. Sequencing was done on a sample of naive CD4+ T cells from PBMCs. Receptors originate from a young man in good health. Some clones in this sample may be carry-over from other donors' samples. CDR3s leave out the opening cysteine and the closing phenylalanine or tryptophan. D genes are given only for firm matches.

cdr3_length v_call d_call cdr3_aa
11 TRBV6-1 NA AGNPPGTDTQY
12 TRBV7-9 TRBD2 ASKEREGDNEQF
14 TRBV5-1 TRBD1 ASSGGTGGLSYEQY
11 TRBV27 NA ASSFLGAYEQY
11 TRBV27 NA ASSLFSSGGYT
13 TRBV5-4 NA ASSPKRLIGTEAF
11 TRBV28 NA ASSLPTPYEQY
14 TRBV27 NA ASSRGGQENGNTIY
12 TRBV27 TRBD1 ASSFWDRAHEQY
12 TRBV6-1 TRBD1 ATLKPGQGYGYT
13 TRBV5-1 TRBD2 ASSYSGRDQETQY
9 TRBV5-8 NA ASSPVMEQF
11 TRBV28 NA ASSLQGRQPQH
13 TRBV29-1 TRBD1 SVDTGTGWQETQY
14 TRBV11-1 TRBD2 ASSLEGLAGWDEQF
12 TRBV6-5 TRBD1 ASSSGTGYQPQH
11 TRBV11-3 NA ASSLETGSEQY
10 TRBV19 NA ASSIGSAEAF
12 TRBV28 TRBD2 ASRDSLAGIEQF
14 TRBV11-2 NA ASSLDPGQGTGELF
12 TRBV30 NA AWSVGDNTGELF
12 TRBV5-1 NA ASSSKDGTGELF
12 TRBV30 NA AWSVQGGSEKLF
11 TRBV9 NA ASSVSTTDTQY
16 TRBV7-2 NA ASSLFGGLSIRGETQY
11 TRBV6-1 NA ASAEEMNTEAF
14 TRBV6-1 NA ASSEVAGQSNQPQH
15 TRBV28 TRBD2 ASSLKIAGVLTGELF
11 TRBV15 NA ATSTSGGQKAF
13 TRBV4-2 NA ASSQTGTENYGYT
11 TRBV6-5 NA ASRSGTKYGYT
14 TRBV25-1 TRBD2 ASATSGEVTRETQY
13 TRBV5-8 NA ASSRREGAGTEAF
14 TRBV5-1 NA ASSFSEGALYNEQF
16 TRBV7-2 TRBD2 ASSGDRAGGDLYNEQF